What follows are 20 T cell receptor beta chains derived from one specimen sequenced in a study of T-cell memory formation after mild COVID-19. MiXCR, run by TCRdb on the 5' RACE reads, gives a single entry per CDR3 protein. This sample yields 400,000 to 500,000 distinct CDR3 sequences, of which approximately 20% are seen a single time; roughly 8.4% belongs to the top ten. Sequencing input: PBMCs or a T cell subset sorted from them (not recorded which). The receptors here all came from an adult woman who had mild COVID-19 (a few samples of this study predate the infection). Cell type and time point are not known.

The V gene is TRBV27, the J gene TRBJ2-3; no reliable D call. The V gene lost 2 bases and the J gene lost 4 bases, with 10 bases spanning the gap. Per germline, CDR1 MNHEY and CDR2 SMNVEV (reference sequence). This CDR3 comprises 14 residues. The CDR3 nucleotides read TGTGCCAGCAGTTTAAGGGTTAAATCAGATACGCAGTATTTT. It encodes CASSLRVKSDTQYF.

The chain has TRBV19 and TRBJ2-1; 8 bases align to TRBD1. Germline values: CDR1 LNHDA, CDR2 SQIVND (reference sequence). The CDR3 sequence is 12 residues long. Losses at the gene ends were 8 bases for V and 6 bases for J; bases not matched to a gene: 3. CDR3 residues: CASDRGGNEQFF. The CDR3 DNA reads TGTGCCAGTGACAGGGGTGGCAATGAGCAGTTCTTC.

V usage is TRBV30 and J usage is TRBJ2-5; D is uncertain. Trimming took off 1 base at V and 5 bases at J, with 23 bases between the two ends. CDR1 GTSNPN and CDR2 SVGIG come from the germline V gene (reference sequence). The CDR3 is made up of 17 amino acids. CDR3 DNA sequence: TGTGCCTGGAGTGGACCGGAGTTTGGCCAAATAGGGGAGACCCAGTACTTC. It specifies CAWSGPEFGQIGETQYF. Using reference TRBV30 and TRBJ2-5 for the parts outside the CDR3, the full variable domain is SQTIHQWPATLVQPVGSPLSLECTVEGTSNPNLYWYRQAAGRGLQLLFYSVGIGQISSEVPQNLSASRPQDRQFILSSKKLLLSDSGFYLCAWSGPEFGQIGETQYFGPGTRLLVL.

This clonotype has only a few counts. V and J are TRBV12-3 or TRBV12-4 and TRBJ1-3, with a tentative D call TRBD1 (5 bases). Deletions cut 6 bases from V and 0 bases from J, with 15 bases between. This CDR3 has 16 amino acids. The DNA of the CDR3 is TGTGCCAGCAGACTTAACCGGGACTCCTCTGGAAACACCATATATTTT. Its protein product is CASRLNRDSSGNTIYF.

This clonotype has just a few counts. The chain employs TRBV4-2 and TRBJ1-1; 8 bases agree with TRBD1. The CDR3 runs 14 residues. V dropped 4 bases and J dropped 3; count of bases not matched to a gene: 4. CDR1 LGHNA and CDR2 YNFKEQ come from the germline V gene. This CDR3 reads CASSPPGQDTEAFF. In nucleotides, the CDR3 is TGTGCCAGCAGCCCACCGGGACAGGACACTGAAGCTTTCTTT.

The V and J genes are TRBV20-1 and TRBJ1-1; weak D call: TRBD1 (5 bases). This CDR3 contains 13 residues. Per the germline V gene, CDR1 is DFQATT and CDR2 is SNEGSKA (reference sequence). V dropped 7 bases and J dropped 1 base, with 13 bases sitting between them. This CDR3 reads CSVWVGENTEAFF. CDR3 bases: TGCAGTGTCTGGGTGGGGGAGAACACTGAAGCTTTCTTT.

CDR3 sequence: CASSPPGTGDVNSPLHF. The DNA of the CDR3 is TGTGCCAGCTCACCACCCGGGACAGGGGATGTTAATTCACCCCTCCACTTT. The rearrangement uses TRBV18 and TRBJ1-6; 10 bases fit TRBD1. V shed 0 bases and J 6 bases; nucleotides not matched to a gene: 5. The CDR3 length is 17 residues. CDR1 KGHSH and CDR2 LQKENI come from the germline V gene.

This clonotype was seen a handful of times. As DNA, the CDR3 is TGTGCCATCAGCCCCAGGGACGGCCTAGCCAAAAACATTCAGTACTTC. Translating gives CAISPRDGLAKNIQYF. V usage is TRBV10-3 and J usage is TRBJ2-4, with D perhaps matching TRBD1 or TRBD2 (5 bases each). V was trimmed by 6 bases and J by 0 bases, leaving 15 bases between them. Germline CDR1 ENHRY, CDR2 SYGVKD. The CDR3 consists of 16 residues.

V and J are TRBV5-1 and TRBJ1-2; D unclear. The germline V and J ends were trimmed by 0 bases and 4 bases, with 13 bases remaining between them. The CDR3 runs to 15 residues. CDR1 and CDR2 (germline): SGHRS, YFSETQ. The DNA of the CDR3 is TGCGCCAGCAGCTTGGTCGGCAGGTCTGGCTATGGCTACACCTTC. This gives the protein CASSLVGRSGYGYTF. The whole variable domain, filled in from reference TRBV5-1 and TRBJ1-2, reads KAGVTQTPRYLIKTRGQQVTLSCSPISGHRSVSWYQQTPGQGLQFLFEYFSETQRNKGNFPGRFSGRQFSNSRSEMNVSTLELGDSALYLCASSLVGRSGYGYTFGSGTRLTVV.

The chain has TRBV9 and TRBJ1-1; weak D call: TRBD1 (5 bases). Deletions cut 0 bases from V and 3 bases from J, with 9 bases between. Germline CDR1 is SGDLS and CDR2 is YYNGEE. CDR3 length: 14 residues. In nucleotides, the CDR3 is TGTGCCAGCAGCGTAGATCAGGGACACACTGAAGCTTTCTTT. Amino acids: CASSVDQGHTEAFF. The whole variable domain, remainder taken from reference TRBV9 and TRBJ1-1, is DSGVTQTPKHLITATGQRVTLRCSPRSGDLSVYWYQQSLDQGLQFLIQYYNGEERAKGNILERFSAQQFPDLHSELNLSSLELGDSALYFCASSVDQGHTEAFFGQGTRLTVV.

The rearrangement links TRBV9 to TRBJ1-5; TRBD1 aligns across 7 bases. The junction had 9 bases not matched to a gene; V was cut back by 2 bases and J by 4 bases. This CDR3 spans 16 amino acids. Per germline, CDR1 SGDLS and CDR2 YYNGEE. This CDR3 is CASSVRGTDRNQPQHF. The CDR3 DNA follows: TGTGCCAGCAGCGTGAGAGGGACAGATAGAAATCAGCCCCAGCATTTT.

The CDR3 region has the DNA TGCGCCAGTCAACGGGACCAGGGATACAATGAGCAGTTCTTC. Residues: CASQRDQGYNEQFF. The rearrangement uses TRBV5-1 and TRBJ2-1; D is perhaps TRBD1 or TRBD2 (5 bases each). The CDR3 spans 14 residues. Trimming shortened V by 8 bases and J by 4 bases, and 16 bases separated the two germline ends. Germline V gene lookup returns CDR1 SGHRS and CDR2 YFSETQ.

A few counts support this clonotype. The CDR3 loop is CASSSRALYGYTF. The CDR3 region has the DNA TGTGCCAGCAGCTCCCGGGCTCTCTATGGCTACACCTTC. The chain uses TRBV9 and TRBJ1-2; D ambiguous. The CDR3 consists of 13 residues. The V end lost 4 bases, the J end lost 4 bases, and 11 bases lay between the germline ends. Per the germline V gene, CDR1 is SGDLS and CDR2 is YYNGEE.

This clonotype turned up a few times. The rearrangement links TRBV11-2 to TRBJ1-1; maybe TRBD1 (5 bases). Trimming left V 5 bases short and J 6 bases short, with 10 bases between. CDR3 length: 12 amino acids. Germline values: CDR1 SGHAT, CDR2 FQNNGV. In nucleotides, the CDR3 is TGTGCCAGCAGCCCGGGGACCCCTGAAGCTTTCTTT. Encoded protein: CASSPGTPEAFF.

The rearrangement links TRBV7-2 to TRBJ1-6; no clear D gene. CDR1 is SGHTA and CDR2 is FQGNSA in the germline V gene. This CDR3 is 14 amino acids long. V lost 2 bases and J 9 bases, leaving 11 bases between the germline ends. Here the CDR3 DNA reads TGTGCCAGCAGCTTAAACGGCGTTAGTTCACCCCTCCACTTT. As protein: CASSLNGVSSPLHF.

This clonotype has a handful of counts. The chain uses TRBV7-9 and TRBJ2-7; D is unresolved. The CDR3 loop spans 16 amino acids. V was trimmed by 1 base and J by 2 bases, leaving 15 bases between them. CDR1 and CDR2 from the germline V gene are SEHNR and FQNEAQ (reference sequence). Here the CDR3 DNA reads TGTGCCAGCAGCTTAGTCTCTGGGGTGAAGCCCTACGAGCAGTACTTC. Its translation is CASSLVSGVKPYEQYF.

The V gene is TRBV12-3 or TRBV12-4, the J gene TRBJ2-5; D call uncertain. The CDR3 length is 15 residues. V was cut by 3 bases and J by 1 base, with 12 bases left in between. This CDR3 is CASSFSLRAQETQYF. The CDR3 DNA follows: TGTGCCAGCAGTTTTTCACTCCGGGCCCAAGAGACCCAGTACTTC.

The gene calls are TRBV29-1 and TRBJ1-2; a possible D gene is TRBD1 (6 bases). The CDR3 consists of 14 residues. CDR1 SQVTM and CDR2 ANQGSEA come from the germline V gene. The V and J ends lost 1 base and 4 bases respectively, with 13 bases between them. CDR3 DNA sequence: TGCAGCGTTGAAGTAGGCACAGGGCTCTATGGCTACACCTTC. This gives the protein CSVEVGTGLYGYTF.

The J gene is TRBJ2-5, the V gene TRBV30, with D unresolved. Germline assignment: CDR1 GTSNPN and CDR2 SVGIG (reference sequence). Trimming cost V 0 bases and J 4 bases, with 3 bases left between them. The CDR3 runs 11 residues. CDR3: CAWSVGETQYF. For the CDR3, the DNA is TGTGCCTGGAGTGTTGGAGAGACCCAGTACTTC.

The chain carries TRBV7-3 and TRBJ1-1, with D uncertain. CDR1 is SGHTA, CDR2 FQGTGA, per germline. The CDR3 is made up of 13 amino acids. Trimming cost V 5 bases and J 1 base, with 8 bases left between them. CDR3 region: CASSPQQNTEAFF. The CDR3 DNA is TGTGCCAGCAGCCCCCAACAGAACACTGAAGCTTTCTTT.